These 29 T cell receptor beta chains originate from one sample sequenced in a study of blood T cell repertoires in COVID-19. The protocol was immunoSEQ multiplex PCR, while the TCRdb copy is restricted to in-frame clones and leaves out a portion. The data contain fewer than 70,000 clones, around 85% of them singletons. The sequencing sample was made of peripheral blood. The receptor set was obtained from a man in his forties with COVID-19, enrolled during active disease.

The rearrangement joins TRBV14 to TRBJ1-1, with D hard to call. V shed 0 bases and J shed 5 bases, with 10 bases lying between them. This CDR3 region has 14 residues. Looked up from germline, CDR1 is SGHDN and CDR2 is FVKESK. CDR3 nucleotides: TGTGCCAGCAGCCAAGAGTACGGTCTTACTGAAGCTTTCTTT. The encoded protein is CASSQEYGLTEAFF.

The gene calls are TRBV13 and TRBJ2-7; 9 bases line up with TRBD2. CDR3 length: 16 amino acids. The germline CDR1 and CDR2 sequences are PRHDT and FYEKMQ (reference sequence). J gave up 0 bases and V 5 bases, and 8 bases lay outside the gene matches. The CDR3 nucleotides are TGTGCCAGCAGCCCGGGCGGGGGGGGTGACTCCTACGAGCAGTACTTC. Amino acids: CASSPGGGGDSYEQYF.

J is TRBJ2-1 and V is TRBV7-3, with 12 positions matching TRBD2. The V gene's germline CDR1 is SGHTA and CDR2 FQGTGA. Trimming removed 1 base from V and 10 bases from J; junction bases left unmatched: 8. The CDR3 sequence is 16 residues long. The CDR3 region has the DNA TGTGCCAGCAGCTTAATCCCTAGCGGGGGGGCTGGCGAGCAGTTCTTC. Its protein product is CASSLIPSGGAGEQFF.

Written as DNA, the CDR3 is TGTGCCAGCACATTGCTGGGACAGGGAACAGATACGCAGTATTTT. Protein product: CASTLLGQGTDTQYF. This rearrangement joins TRBV2 to TRBJ2-3; 9 bases fit TRBD1. The CDR3 spans 15 residues. CDR1 and CDR2 (germline): SNHLY, FYNNEI. The ends lost 7 bases at V and 3 bases at J; junction bases unmatched: 8.

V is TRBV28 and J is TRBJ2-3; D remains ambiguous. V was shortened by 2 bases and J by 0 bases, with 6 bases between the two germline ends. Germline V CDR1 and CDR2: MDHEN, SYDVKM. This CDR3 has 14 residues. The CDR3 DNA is TGTGCCAGCAGTTTAATCCCTAGCACAGATACGCAGTATTTT. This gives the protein CASSLIPSTDTQYF.

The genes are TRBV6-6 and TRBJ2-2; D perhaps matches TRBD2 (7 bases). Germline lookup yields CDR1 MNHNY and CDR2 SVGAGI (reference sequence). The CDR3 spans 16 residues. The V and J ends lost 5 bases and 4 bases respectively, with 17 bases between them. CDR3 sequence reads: CASSPPGGGGTGELFF. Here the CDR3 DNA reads TGTGCCAGCAGTCCCCCGGGCGGGGGCGGCACCGGGGAGCTGTTTTTT.

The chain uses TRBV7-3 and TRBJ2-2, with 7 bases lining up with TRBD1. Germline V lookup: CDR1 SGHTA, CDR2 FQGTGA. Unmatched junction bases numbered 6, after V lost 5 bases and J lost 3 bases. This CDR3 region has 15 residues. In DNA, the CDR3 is TGTGCCAGCAGCCCAGGGGACAGTTACACCGGGGAGCTGTTTTTT. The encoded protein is CASSPGDSYTGELFF.

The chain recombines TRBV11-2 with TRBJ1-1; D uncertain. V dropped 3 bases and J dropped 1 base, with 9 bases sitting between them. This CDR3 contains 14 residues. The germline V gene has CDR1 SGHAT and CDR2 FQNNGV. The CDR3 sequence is CASSFPLENTEAFF. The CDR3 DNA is TGTGCCAGCAGCTTTCCTCTAGAGAACACTGAAGCTTTCTTT.

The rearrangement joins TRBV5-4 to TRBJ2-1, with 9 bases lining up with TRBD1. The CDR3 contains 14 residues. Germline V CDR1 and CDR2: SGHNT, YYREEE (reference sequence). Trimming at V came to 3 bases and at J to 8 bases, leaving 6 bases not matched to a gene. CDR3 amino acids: CASSYGTGRDEQFF. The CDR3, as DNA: TGTGCCAGCAGCTACGGGACAGGGAGAGATGAGCAGTTCTTC.

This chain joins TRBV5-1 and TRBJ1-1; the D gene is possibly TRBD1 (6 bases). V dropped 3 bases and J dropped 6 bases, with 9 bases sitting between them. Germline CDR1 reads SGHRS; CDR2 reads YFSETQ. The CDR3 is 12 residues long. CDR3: CASSSRGSEAFF. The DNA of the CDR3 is TGCGCCAGCAGCTCCAGGGGTTCTGAAGCTTTCTTT.

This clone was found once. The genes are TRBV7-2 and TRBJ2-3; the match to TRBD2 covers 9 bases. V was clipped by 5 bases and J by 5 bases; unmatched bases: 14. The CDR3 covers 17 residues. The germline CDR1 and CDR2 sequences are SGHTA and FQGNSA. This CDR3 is CASSRTNSGGGRDTQYF. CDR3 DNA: TGTGCCAGCAGCCGCACCAATAGCGGGGGAGGCAGAGATACGCAGTATTTT.

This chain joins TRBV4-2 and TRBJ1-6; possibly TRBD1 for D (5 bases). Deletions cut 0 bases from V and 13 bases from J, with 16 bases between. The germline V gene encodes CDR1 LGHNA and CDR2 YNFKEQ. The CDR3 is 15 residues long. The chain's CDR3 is CASSQEPNQGSPLHF. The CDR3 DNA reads TGTGCCAGCAGCCAAGAGCCTAATCAGGGCTCTCCCCTCCACTTT.

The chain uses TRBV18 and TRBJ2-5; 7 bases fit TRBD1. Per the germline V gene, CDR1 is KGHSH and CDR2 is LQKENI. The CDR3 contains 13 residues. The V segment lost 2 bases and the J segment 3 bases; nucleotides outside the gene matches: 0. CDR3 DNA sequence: TGTGCCAGCTCACCAGGGACAGAAGAGACCCAGTACTTC. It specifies CASSPGTEETQYF.

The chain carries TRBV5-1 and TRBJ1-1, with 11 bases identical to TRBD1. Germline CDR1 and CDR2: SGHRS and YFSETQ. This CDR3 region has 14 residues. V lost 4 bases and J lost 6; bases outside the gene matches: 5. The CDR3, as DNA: TGCGCCAGCAGCACCGGGACAGGGGGATCTGAAGCTTTCTTT. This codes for CASSTGTGGSEAFF. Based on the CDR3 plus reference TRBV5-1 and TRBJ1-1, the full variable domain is KAGVTQTPRYLIKTRGQQVTLSCSPISGHRSVSWYQQTPGQGLQFLFEYFSETQRNKGNFPGRFSGRQFSNSRSEMNVSTLELGDSALYLCASSTGTGGSEAFFGQGTRLTVV.

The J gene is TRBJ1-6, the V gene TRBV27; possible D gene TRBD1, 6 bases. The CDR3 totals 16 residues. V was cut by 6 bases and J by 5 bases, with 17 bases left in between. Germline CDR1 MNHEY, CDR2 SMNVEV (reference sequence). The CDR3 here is CASRITGTVNNSPLHF. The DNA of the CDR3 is TGTGCCAGCAGGATTACAGGGACGGTAAATAATTCACCCCTCCACTTT.

The DNA of the CDR3 is TGTGCCAGCAGCCGTAGCGGGGGCTCCTACGAGCAGTACTTC. It translates to CASSRSGGSYEQYF. This chain uses TRBV2 with TRBJ2-7; 9 bases are shared with TRBD2. Germline V CDR1 and CDR2: SNHLY, FYNNEI. The trim removed 6 bases at V and 0 bases at J, leaving 3 bases unmatched. This CDR3 region has 14 residues.

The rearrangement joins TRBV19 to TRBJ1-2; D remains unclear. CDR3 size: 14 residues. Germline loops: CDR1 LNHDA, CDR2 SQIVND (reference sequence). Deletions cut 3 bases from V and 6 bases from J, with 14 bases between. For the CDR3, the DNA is TGTGCCAGTAGTATCGGCCAGGTCCGTCATGGCTACACCTTC. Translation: CASSIGQVRHGYTF.

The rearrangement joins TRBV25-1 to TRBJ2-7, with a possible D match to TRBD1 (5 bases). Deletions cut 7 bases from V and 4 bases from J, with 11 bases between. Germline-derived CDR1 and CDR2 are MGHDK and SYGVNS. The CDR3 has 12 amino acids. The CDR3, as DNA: TGTGCCAGCACCTCATCAGGGTACGAGCAGTACTTC. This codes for CASTSSGYEQYF.

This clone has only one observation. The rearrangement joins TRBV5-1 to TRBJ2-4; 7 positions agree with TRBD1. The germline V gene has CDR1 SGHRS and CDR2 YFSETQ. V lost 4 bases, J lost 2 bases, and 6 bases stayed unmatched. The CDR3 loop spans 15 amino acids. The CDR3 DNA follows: TGCGCCAGCAGCACCGGGACAGTAACCAAAAACATTCAGTACTTC. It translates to CASSTGTVTKNIQYF.

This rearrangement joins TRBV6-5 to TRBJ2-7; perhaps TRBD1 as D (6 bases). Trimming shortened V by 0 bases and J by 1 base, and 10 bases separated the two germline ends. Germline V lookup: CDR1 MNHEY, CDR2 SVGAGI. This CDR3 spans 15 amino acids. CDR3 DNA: TGTGCCAGCAGTTACTCAGAAGGGACATCCTACGAGCAGTACTTC. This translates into CASSYSEGTSYEQYF.

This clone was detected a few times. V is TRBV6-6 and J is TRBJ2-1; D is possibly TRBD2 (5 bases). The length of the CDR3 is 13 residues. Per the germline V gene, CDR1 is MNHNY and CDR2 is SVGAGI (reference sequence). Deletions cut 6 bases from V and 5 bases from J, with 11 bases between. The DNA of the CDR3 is TGTGCCAGCAGGCTAGCTGACGACAATGAGCAGTTCTTC. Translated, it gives CASRLADDNEQFF.

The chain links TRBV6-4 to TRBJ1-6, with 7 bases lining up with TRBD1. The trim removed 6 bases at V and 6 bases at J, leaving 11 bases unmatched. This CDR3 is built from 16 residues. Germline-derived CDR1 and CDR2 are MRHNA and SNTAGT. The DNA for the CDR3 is TGTGCCAGCAGAGCAACAGGGGCGACTTTTAATTCACCCCTCCACTTT. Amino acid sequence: CASRATGATFNSPLHF.

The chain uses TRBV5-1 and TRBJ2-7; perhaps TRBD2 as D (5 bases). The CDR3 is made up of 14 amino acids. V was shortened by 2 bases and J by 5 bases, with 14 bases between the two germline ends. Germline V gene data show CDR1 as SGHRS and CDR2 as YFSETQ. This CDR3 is CASSFGGRENEQYF. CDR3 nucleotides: TGCGCCAGCAGCTTCGGAGGTAGGGAAAACGAGCAGTACTTC.

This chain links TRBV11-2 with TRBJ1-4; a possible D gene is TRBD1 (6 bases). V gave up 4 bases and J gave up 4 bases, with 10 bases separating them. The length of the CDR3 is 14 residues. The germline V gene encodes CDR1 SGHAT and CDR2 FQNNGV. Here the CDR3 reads CASSSRGINEKLFF. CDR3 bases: TGTGCCAGCAGCTCCAGGGGTATTAATGAAAAACTGTTTTTT. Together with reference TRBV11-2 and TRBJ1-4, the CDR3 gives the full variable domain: EAGVAQSPRYKIIEKRQSVAFWCNPISGHATLYWYQQILGQGPKLLIQFQNNGVVDDSQLPKDRFSAERLKGVDSTLKIQPAKLEDSAVYLCASSSRGINEKLFFGSGTQLSVL.

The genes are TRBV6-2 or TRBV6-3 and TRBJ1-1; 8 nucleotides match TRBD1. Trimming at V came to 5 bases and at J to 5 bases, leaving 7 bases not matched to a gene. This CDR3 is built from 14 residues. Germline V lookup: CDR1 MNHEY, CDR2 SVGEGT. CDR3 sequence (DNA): TGTGCCAGCAGTAGCACAGGGGGTGGAACTGAAGCTTTCTTT. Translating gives CASSSTGGGTEAFF.

This CDR3 is CASSQRGYEQYF. The CDR3 DNA is TGTGCCAGCAGCCAACGGGGCTACGAGCAGTACTTC. The rearrangement joins TRBV7-8 to TRBJ2-7, with a possible D match to TRBD2 (5 bases). The germline V gene encodes CDR1 SGHVS and CDR2 FQNEAQ. The CDR3 has 12 residues. Deletions cut 5 bases from V and 3 bases from J, with 8 bases between.

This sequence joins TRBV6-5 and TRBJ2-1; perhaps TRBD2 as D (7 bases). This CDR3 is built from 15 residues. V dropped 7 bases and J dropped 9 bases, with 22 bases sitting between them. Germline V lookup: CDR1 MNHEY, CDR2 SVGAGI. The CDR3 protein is CASKIRGGGLSEQFF. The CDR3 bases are TGTGCCAGCAAAATAAGAGGGGGGGGCCTCTCTGAGCAGTTCTTC.

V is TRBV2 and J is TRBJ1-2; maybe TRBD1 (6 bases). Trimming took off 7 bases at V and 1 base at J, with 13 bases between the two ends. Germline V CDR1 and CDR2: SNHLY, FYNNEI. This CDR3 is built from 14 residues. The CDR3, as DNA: TGTGCCAGCACCGGGACAAGGGATAACTATGGCTACACCTTC. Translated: CASTGTRDNYGYTF.

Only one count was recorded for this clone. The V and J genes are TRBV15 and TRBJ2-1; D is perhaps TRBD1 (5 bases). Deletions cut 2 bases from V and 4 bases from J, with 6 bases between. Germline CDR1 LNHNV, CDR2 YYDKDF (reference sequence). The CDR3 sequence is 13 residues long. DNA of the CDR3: TGTGCCACCAGCAGACAGGGATACAATGAGCAGTTCTTC. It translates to CATSRQGYNEQFF.